The 4 T cell receptor beta chains below were found in one sample sequenced in a study of blood T cells in healthy people across ages. The use of a sample-barcoded 5' primer and a J-beta primer mix characterized a second PCR of about 7 to 12 cycles. TCRdb re-called the 5' RACE reads through MiXCR, storing one row per CDR3 protein. The sample lists 710,000 or so distinct CDR3 sequences, about 24% seen once, with around 22% in the top ten. Sequencing used blood. Every receptor here comes from a man between 65 and 85 years old in good health.

This sequence joins TRBV20-1 and TRBJ2-3; D may be TRBD2 (5 bases). The CDR3 has 14 residues. Germline V gene data show CDR1 as DFQATT and CDR2 as SNEGSKA (reference sequence). Trimming removed 2 bases from V and 8 bases from J, with 17 bases in between. The CDR3 DNA reads TGCAGTGCTAGACTAGCAGAAAGCACTGGTACGCAGTATTTT. It encodes CSARLAESTGTQYF.

This chain uses TRBV4-1 with TRBJ2-1; no clear D. Germline-derived CDR1 and CDR2 are MGHRA and YSYEKL. Trimming took 8 bases from V and 5 from J, leaving 13 bases between them. CDR3 length equals 13 residues. CDR3 region: CASGGTNDNEQFF. DNA for the CDR3: TGCGCCAGCGGCGGAACTAACGACAATGAGCAGTTCTTC.

Ten or more counts support this clonotype. The chain carries TRBV28 and TRBJ2-7; the match to TRBD1 covers 8 bases. The CDR3 spans 14 residues. The ends lost 6 bases at V and 2 bases at J; junction bases unmatched: 6. Looked up from germline, CDR1 is MDHEN and CDR2 is SYDVKM. The CDR3 sequence: CASRIQGVTYEQYF. The DNA for the CDR3 is TGTGCCAGCAGGATACAGGGGGTGACCTACGAGCAGTACTTC.

J is TRBJ2-3 and V is TRBV20-1, with D possibly being TRBD1 (5 bases). Between the trimmed V and J ends, which lost 3 bases and 4 bases, there was a span of 17 bases. The CDR3 is 15 amino acids. Germline-derived CDR1 and CDR2 are DFQATT and SNEGSKA (reference sequence). The CDR3 reads CSASKGQTLSDTQYF. The CDR3 DNA follows: TGCAGTGCTAGCAAGGGGCAGACTCTATCAGATACGCAGTATTTT.